This TCR beta chain was captured by sequencing in a study of control samples from healthy donors and cancer patients. V lost 3 bases and J lost 6; bases outside the gene matches: 3. The length of the CDR3 is 13 residues. Using immunoSEQ multiplex PCR, the repertoire was profiled, and TCRdb retains in-frame clones only, with some absent. The sample carries fewer than 20,000 clones, 80% to 90% recorded once. The sample taken for sequencing was PBMCs. V and J are TRBV12-3 or TRBV12-4 and TRBJ2-7; TRBD1 matches 9 bases. This clonotype was sampled from a woman aged 70-85 years with colorectal cancer. The CDR3 DNA follows: TGTGCCAGCAGTTTTTGGACAGGGGCCGAGCAGTACTTC. Amino acids: CASSFWTGAEQYF.